The 7 T cell receptor beta chains presented below share a single source sample, sequenced in a study of T-cell memory formation after mild COVID-19. TCRdb passed the 5' RACE reads through MiXCR, listing each CDR3 protein once. This table holds 200,000 to 250,000 distinct CDR3 sequences, around 8.8% found once. Sample: PBMCs or a T cell subset sorted from them (not recorded which). These receptors originate from a man younger than 30 who had mild COVID-19 (a few samples of this study predate the infection). Cell type and time point are not known.

The CDR3 sequence is CASSQENGPGSPLHF. Here the CDR3 DNA reads TGTGCCAGCAGCCAAGAGAACGGGCCCGGATCACCCCTCCACTTT. This chain joins TRBV3-1 and TRBJ1-6; D gene unclear. The V and J ends lost 0 bases and 10 bases respectively, with 13 bases between them. The CDR3 runs 15 residues. Germline V gene data show CDR1 as LGHDT and CDR2 as YNNKEL (reference sequence).

This clonotype was detected only a few times. The chain is built from TRBV20-1 and TRBJ2-1; 12 nucleotides align to TRBD2. Germline loops: CDR1 DFQATT, CDR2 SNEGSKA (reference sequence). This CDR3 comprises 16 residues. With V trimmed by 1 base and J by 2 bases, 3 bases remained unmatched. The CDR3 is CSARATSGGTYNEQFF. For the CDR3, the DNA is TGCAGTGCTAGAGCCACTAGCGGGGGGACCTACAATGAGCAGTTCTTC.

There are a few counts of this clonotype. This sequence joins TRBV7-9 and TRBJ1-2, with 7 bases that match TRBD1. The length of the CDR3 is 16 residues. Germline lookup yields CDR1 SEHNR and CDR2 FQNEAQ (reference sequence). V lost 4 bases and J lost 4; bases outside the gene matches: 12. The CDR3: CASSSARGDSPYGYTF. CDR3 DNA: TGTGCCAGCAGCTCTGCGCGAGGGGACAGCCCCTATGGCTACACCTTC.

This clonotype was seen ten or more times. The V gene is TRBV20-1, the J gene TRBJ1-4; TRBD1 might be the D (5 bases). The CDR3 length is 14 residues. V dropped 6 bases and J dropped 0 bases, with 11 bases sitting between them. The germline V gene encodes CDR1 DFQATT and CDR2 SNEGSKA (reference sequence). CDR3 loop: CSAGTPATNEKLFF. In DNA, the CDR3 is TGCAGTGCGGGGACGCCCGCAACTAATGAAAAACTGTTTTTT.

The gene calls are TRBV27 and TRBJ1-4; D gene unclear. V lost 4 bases, J lost 3 bases, and 9 bases lay in between. The V gene's germline CDR1 is MNHEY and CDR2 SMNVEV (reference sequence). The CDR3 covers 14 residues. The chain's CDR3 is CASSSRIPNEKLFF. Written as DNA, the CDR3 is TGTGCCAGCAGTTCTAGGATCCCTAATGAAAAACTGTTTTTT. Full variable domain (outside the CDR3, taken from reference TRBV27 and TRBJ1-4): EAQVTQNPRYLITVTGKKLTVTCSQNMNHEYMSWYRQDPGLGLRQIYYSMNVEVTDKGDVPEGYKVSRKEKRNFPLILESPSPNQTSLYFCASSSRIPNEKLFFGSGTQLSVL.

The chain couples TRBV7-2 to TRBJ2-1, with 8 bases identical to TRBD2. From germline, CDR1 is SGHTA and CDR2 FQGNSA. The CDR3 consists of 15 residues. With V trimmed by 3 bases and J by 6 bases, 7 bases remained unmatched. The CDR3: CASSFGVAGFNEQFF. CDR3 DNA sequence: TGTGCCAGCAGCTTTGGGGTAGCGGGGTTCAATGAGCAGTTCTTC.

This clonotype was seen a handful of times. J is TRBJ2-7 and V is TRBV2, with D perhaps matching TRBD1 (6 bases). The ends were cut back, 8 bases at V and 4 bases at J, with 12 bases in the middle. This CDR3 comprises 12 residues. The germline V gene has CDR1 SNHLY and CDR2 FYNNEI. The CDR3: CASGQGWYEQYV. CDR3 DNA sequence: TGTGCCAGCGGGCAGGGGTGGTACGAGCAGTACGTC.